This TCR beta chain was identified in a study of T cell repertoires in cytomegalovirus infection. Study summary: As its CMV epitopes, the study selected recently identified HLA-C-restricted and well-studied HLA-B-restricted targets. Based on public TCR beta signatures, there were indications of CMV infection and of a matching HLA type. Study findings and constraints: Identification of carriers of CMV plus the relevant HLA was achieved through cumulative public TCR beta family frequency. Clonotypes of TCR beta that were HLA-C-restricted and CMV-specific dominated the ex vivo response.

TCRdb reprocessed the reads via MiXCR and lists one record per CDR3 protein. The table records around 710,000 distinct CDR3 sequences, around 29% of them present only once. Note on this clonotype: What it binds is unknown.

The source is a human donor in good health (CMV status not recorded). Some clones in this sample may be carry-over from other donors' samples. Sequences were derived from cultured CD8+ T cells from PBMCs, sampled from culture after CMV antigen stimulation.

The CDR3 protein is CASSESWTSTDTQYF. CDR3 coding DNA: TGCGCCAGCAGTGAGTCGTGGACCAGCACAGATACGCAGTATTTT. The genes are TRBV10-1 and TRBJ2-3; D is undetermined. Trimming took off 0 bases at V and 0 bases at J, with 7 bases between the two ends. The CDR3 has 15 residues. CDR1 and CDR2 from the germline V gene are WNHNN and SYGVQD (reference sequence).